These 25 T cell receptor beta chains were sequenced from one sample in a study of cytomegalovirus exposure and HLA in healthy donors. A multiplex PCR was run with 60 Vbeta primers and 13 Jbeta primers. Clones were read by immunoSEQ multiplex PCR, and TCRdb kept only the in-frame ones, dropping some. The repertoire holds tens of thousands of clones, with roughly two thirds as singletons. Sequencing was carried out using PBMCs. These receptors all stem from a woman aged 30 to 39 in good health and CMV-seronegative.

V gene TRBV28 combines with J gene TRBJ2-7; TRBD1 matches at 12 bases. This CDR3 comprises 14 residues. CDR1 and CDR2 from the germline V gene are MDHEN and SYDVKM. The V gene end was trimmed by 7 bases and the J gene end by 4 bases; junction bases not matched to a gene: 5. As DNA, the CDR3 is TGTGCCAGCACAGGGACAGGGGGCTTTTACGAGCAGTACTTC. This encodes CASTGTGGFYEQYF.

The chain couples TRBV6-1 to TRBJ1-3, with a possible D match to TRBD1 (6 bases). The CDR3 consists of 15 residues. Trimming removed 6 bases from V and 0 bases from J, with 12 bases in between. Germline assignment: CDR1 MNHNS and CDR2 SASEGT. In nucleotides, the CDR3 is TGTGCCAGCAGCCAAGGGACAAGCTCTGGAAACACCATATATTTT. It translates to CASSQGTSSGNTIYF.

The chain uses TRBV28 and TRBJ2-7; the match to TRBD1 covers 10 bases. The CDR3 sequence is 14 residues long. Germline CDR1 reads MDHEN; CDR2 reads SYDVKM. The V segment lost 5 bases and the J segment 6 bases; nucleotides outside the gene matches: 7. The CDR3 coding sequence is TGTGCCAGCAGTCCAGGGACAGGGGAGGCCGAGCAGTACTTC. Translation: CASSPGTGEAEQYF.

This clone has a single count. The chain is built from TRBV5-1 and TRBJ2-7, with TRBD2 matching 10 bases. This CDR3 comprises 15 residues. V lost 4 bases and J lost 2; bases outside the gene matches: 6. The V gene's germline CDR1 is SGHRS and CDR2 YFSETQ. CDR3 amino acids: CASSPGGLAAYEQYF. CDR3 sequence (DNA): TGCGCCAGCAGCCCTGGAGGACTAGCGGCCTACGAGCAGTACTTC. Full variable domain (rest looked up from reference TRBV5-1 and TRBJ2-7): KAGVTQTPRYLIKTRGQQVTLSCSPISGHRSVSWYQQTPGQGLQFLFEYFSETQRNKGNFPGRFSGRQFSNSRSEMNVSTLELGDSALYLCASSPGGLAAYEQYFGPGTRLTVT.

The chain uses TRBV28 and TRBJ1-5; D uncertain. V was shortened by 6 bases and J by 9 bases, with 18 bases between the two germline ends. The CDR3 extends over 14 amino acids. The V gene's germline CDR1 is MDHEN and CDR2 SYDVKM. As DNA, the CDR3 is TGTGCCAGCAGCCCTAGTGGATGGTTGAGGCCCCAGCATTTT. As protein: CASSPSGWLRPQHF.

This clone was found a few times. The chain links TRBV5-1 to TRBJ2-6, with D hard to call. Trimming took off 0 bases at V and 3 bases at J, with 10 bases between the two ends. In germline, CDR1 is SGHRS, CDR2 YFSETQ. This CDR3 spans 16 amino acids. The CDR3 region is CASSLVGQVGANVLTF. CDR3 nucleotide sequence: TGCGCCAGCAGCTTGGTTGGGCAGGTTGGGGCCAACGTCCTGACTTTC.

The CDR3 bases are TGTGCCAGCAGCTTACGAGGAAACTACGAGCAGTACTTC. Its translation is CASSLRGNYEQYF. The V call is TRBV11-1, the J call TRBJ2-7; D call uncertain. Trimming removed 2 bases from V and 3 bases from J, with 8 bases in between. The V gene's germline CDR1 is SGHAT and CDR2 FQDESV (reference sequence). The CDR3 is made up of 13 amino acids.

The chain joins TRBV11-2 to TRBJ2-7; 9 nucleotides agree with TRBD2. The CDR3 has 15 amino acids. V lost 5 bases and J lost 6; bases outside the gene matches: 11. Per germline, CDR1 SGHAT and CDR2 FQNNGV. Written as DNA, the CDR3 is TGTGCCAGCAGCCGCGGGGGGGAAGGGGGACGCGAGCAGTACTTC. It encodes CASSRGGEGGREQYF.

The chain employs TRBV28 and TRBJ2-7, with 7 bases that match TRBD1. Germline CDR1 and CDR2: MDHEN and SYDVKM. CDR3 length equals 16 residues. V lost 5 bases to trimming and J lost 3 bases; unmatched junction nucleotides: 13. CDR3 DNA sequence: TGTGCCAGCAGTCCTCGGGACAGCCGTCTTATCTACGAGCAGTACTTC. Its protein is CASSPRDSRLIYEQYF.

The chain uses TRBV27 and TRBJ2-3; TRBD2 matches at 12 bases. With 4 bases clipped from V and 4 bases from J, the junction kept 6 bases outside the gene matches. The germline V gene encodes CDR1 MNHEY and CDR2 SMNVEV (reference sequence). The CDR3 runs to 16 residues. This CDR3 is CASSSSGGVQADTQYF. The CDR3 nucleotides are TGTGCCAGCAGTTCTAGCGGGGGGGTTCAAGCAGATACGCAGTATTTT.

The chain combines TRBV7-9 with TRBJ2-4, with 10 bases aligning to TRBD1. There are 17 residues in the CDR3. Trimming took 6 bases from V and 0 from J; bases not matched to a gene: 8. Germline V gene lookup returns CDR1 SEHNR and CDR2 FQNEAQ (reference sequence). The CDR3 region is CASRPGTGVVAKNIQYF. The CDR3 DNA sequence: TGTGCCAGCAGGCCCGGGACAGGGGTCGTAGCCAAAAACATTCAGTACTTC.

This chain joins TRBV7-9 and TRBJ1-1; D gene uncertain. V was clipped by 1 base and J by 7 bases, with 7 bases between them. The germline gives CDR1 SEHNR, CDR2 FQNEAQ (reference sequence). The CDR3 totals 12 residues. CDR3: CASSLVHLEAFF. In DNA form, the CDR3 reads TGTGCCAGCAGCTTAGTACACCTTGAAGCTTTCTTT.

The V and J genes are TRBV5-1 and TRBJ2-5, with 10 bases lining up with TRBD1. This CDR3 has 15 amino acids. Germline V gene data show CDR1 as SGHRS and CDR2 as YFSETQ. The ends lost 4 bases at V and 4 bases at J; junction bases unmatched: 7. CDR3 sequence: CASSVRQGARETQYF. In DNA, the CDR3 is TGCGCCAGCAGCGTTCGACAGGGGGCGCGAGAGACCCAGTACTTC.

The rearrangement links TRBV11-2 to TRBJ2-1; 7 bases are shared with TRBD2. The CDR3 consists of 14 residues. Trimming at V came to 6 bases and at J to 4 bases, leaving 6 bases not matched to a gene. CDR1 is SGHAT and CDR2 is FQNNGV in the germline V gene. This CDR3 is CASRAGFIYNEQFF. In DNA, the CDR3 is TGTGCCAGCAGAGCGGGATTTATTTACAATGAGCAGTTCTTC. The variable domain in full, completed from reference TRBV11-2 and TRBJ2-1, reads EAGVAQSPRYKIIEKRQSVAFWCNPISGHATLYWYQQILGQGPKLLIQFQNNGVVDDSQLPKDRFSAERLKGVDSTLKIQPAKLEDSAVYLCASRAGFIYNEQFFGPGTRLTVL.

V usage is TRBV21-1 and J usage is TRBJ1-2. TRBV21-1 is an annotated pseudogene. CDR3 size: 17 residues. CDR3 sequence: CASSPPSPSREAYGYTF. CDR3 DNA sequence: TGTGCCAGCAGCCCTCCCAGCCCGAGTCGGGAGGCATATGGCTACACCTTC.

This clone was detected only a few times. Other DNA sequences in this specimen translate into the identical CDR3. The rearrangement joins TRBV4-3 to TRBJ2-1; 10 nucleotides agree with TRBD2. The V and J ends lost 2 bases and 4 bases, in that order; junction bases with no gene match: 2. The CDR3 has 15 residues. Germline assignment: CDR1 LGHNA and CDR2 YSLEER. The CDR3 nucleotides read TGCGCCAGCAGCCAACTAGCGGGGGATTACAATGAGCAGTTCTTC. Translation: CASSQLAGDYNEQFF.

This rearrangement joins TRBV7-2 to TRBJ2-7; D is undetermined. Trimming took off 0 bases at V and 2 bases at J, with 5 bases between the two ends. Per the germline V gene, CDR1 is SGHTA and CDR2 is FQGNSA. The CDR3 consists of 13 residues. CDR3 nucleotides: TGTGCCAGCAGCTTAGCCAGGCCCTACGAGCAGTACTTC. This translates into CASSLARPYEQYF.

The chain recombines TRBV9 with TRBJ2-7; perhaps TRBD1 as D (6 bases). CDR3 size: 14 residues. CDR1 SGDLS and CDR2 YYNGEE come from the germline V gene. The V end lost 4 bases, the J end lost 7 bases, and 18 bases lay between the germline ends. CDR3 protein: CASSPTGTSREQYF. CDR3 bases: TGTGCCAGCAGCCCCACAGGGACCTCTCGAGAGCAGTACTTC.

The chain is built from TRBV30 and TRBJ1-3; 7 bases map to TRBD1. Germline loops: CDR1 GTSNPN, CDR2 SVGIG (reference sequence). The CDR3 length is 17 residues. V was clipped by 7 bases and J by 0 bases; unmatched bases: 15. CDR3 coding DNA: TGTGCCTTGAGGGGACCATCCCCAGGGGGCTCTGGAAACACCATATATTTT. Its translation is CALRGPSPGGSGNTIYF.

The chain is built from TRBV28 and TRBJ2-3, with 8 bases identical to TRBD1. J lost 1 base, V lost 6 bases, and 6 bases had no gene match. This CDR3 comprises 15 residues. Germline assignment: CDR1 MDHEN and CDR2 SYDVKM. The CDR3 protein is CASSVTGGGTDTQYF. In DNA form, the CDR3 reads TGTGCCAGCAGCGTAACAGGGGGAGGCACAGATACGCAGTATTTT.

This chain uses TRBV19 with TRBJ1-5, with 9 positions matching TRBD1. V shed 8 bases and J 0 bases; nucleotides not matched to a gene: 2. CDR1 is LNHDA and CDR2 is SQIVND in the germline V gene (reference sequence). The CDR3 has 14 residues. CDR3 region: CASGTGISNQPQHF. CDR3 in DNA: TGTGCCAGTGGGACAGGGATTAGCAATCAGCCCCAGCATTTT.

The V gene is TRBV10-3, the J gene TRBJ1-2, with 12 positions matching TRBD1. The length of the CDR3 is 16 residues. V was pared by 4 bases and J by 4 bases, with 7 bases of the junction left unmatched. Looked up from germline, CDR1 is ENHRY and CDR2 is SYGVKD. This CDR3 is CAISVGTGGTAYGYTF. The CDR3 nucleotides read TGTGCCATCAGTGTAGGGACAGGGGGCACCGCCTATGGCTACACCTTC.

The rearrangement uses TRBV5-1 and TRBJ2-7; 8 positions match TRBD2. Per germline, CDR1 SGHRS and CDR2 YFSETQ. The CDR3 covers 15 residues. Unmatched junction bases numbered 3, after V lost 0 bases and J lost 1 base. CDR3 coding DNA: TGCGCCAGCAGCTTGGGCGGGGGGAATTCCTACGAGCAGTACTTC. It specifies CASSLGGGNSYEQYF.

This chain uses TRBV11-2 with TRBJ1-5; D gene unclear. Between the trimmed V and J ends, which lost 1 base and 1 base, there was a span of 11 bases. Germline V lookup: CDR1 SGHAT, CDR2 FQNNGV. CDR3 length equals 16 residues. The CDR3 region has the DNA TGTGCCAGCAGCTTAGCACAAGGCGGAAGCAATCAGCCCCAGCATTTT. It specifies CASSLAQGGSNQPQHF. The whole variable domain, filled in from reference TRBV11-2 and TRBJ1-5, reads EAGVAQSPRYKIIEKRQSVAFWCNPISGHATLYWYQQILGQGPKLLIQFQNNGVVDDSQLPKDRFSAERLKGVDSTLKIQPAKLEDSAVYLCASSLAQGGSNQPQHFGDGTRLSIL.

V usage is TRBV6-5 and J usage is TRBJ2-1, with 8 bases that match TRBD2. In germline, CDR1 is MNHEY, CDR2 SVGAGI. V lost 0 bases, J lost 5 bases, and 6 bases stayed unmatched. This CDR3 region has 16 residues. CDR3 sequence: CASSYSPSGGDNEQFF. DNA of the CDR3: TGTGCCAGCAGTTACTCGCCGAGCGGGGGAGACAATGAGCAGTTCTTC.